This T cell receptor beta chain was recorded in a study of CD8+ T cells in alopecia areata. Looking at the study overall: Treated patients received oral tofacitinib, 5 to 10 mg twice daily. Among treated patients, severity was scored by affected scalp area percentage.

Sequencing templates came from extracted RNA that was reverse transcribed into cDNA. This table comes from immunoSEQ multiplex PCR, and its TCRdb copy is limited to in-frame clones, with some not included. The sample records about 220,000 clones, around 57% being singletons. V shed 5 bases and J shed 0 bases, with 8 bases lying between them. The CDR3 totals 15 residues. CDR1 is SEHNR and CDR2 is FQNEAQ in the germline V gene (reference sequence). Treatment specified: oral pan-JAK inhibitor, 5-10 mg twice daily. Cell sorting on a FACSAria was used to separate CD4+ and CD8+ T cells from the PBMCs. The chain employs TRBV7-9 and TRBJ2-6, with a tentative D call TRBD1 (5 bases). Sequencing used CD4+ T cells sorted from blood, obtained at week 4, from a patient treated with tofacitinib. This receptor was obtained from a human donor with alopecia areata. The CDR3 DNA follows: TGTGCCAGCAGCGCGACAGTCTCTGGGGCCAACGTCCTGACTTTC. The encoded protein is CASSATVSGANVLTF.